This T cell receptor beta chain comes out of a study of OX40 agonist ivuxolimab in advanced cancers. For the study at large: People in dose escalation had one of these cancers: hepatocellular carcinoma, melanoma, renal cell or head and neck cancer.

Profiling relied on immunoSEQ multiplex PCR, and the TCRdb table lists in-frame clones only, not all of them. The sample lists 25,000 or so clones, approximately 89% occurring once. There are 11 residues in the CDR3. Per the germline V gene, CDR1 is MDHEN and CDR2 is SYDVKM. V dropped 6 bases and J dropped 0 bases, with 3 bases sitting between them. The origin of this receptor is an adult with an advanced solid tumor such as melanoma, head and neck, liver or kidney cancer. The sample consisted of CD4+ or CD8+ T cells sorted from blood, taken in a trial of the OX40 agonist ivuxolimab. The chain employs TRBV28 and TRBJ2-7; D is undetermined. The CDR3 DNA reads TGTGCCAGCAGCTCCTCCTACGAGCAGTACTTC. Amino acid sequence: CASSSSYEQYF.